The rows below give T cell receptor beta chains drawn from one sample of a study of blood T cell repertoires in COVID-19. Libraries were prepared by immunoSEQ multiplex PCR; TCRdb keeps only in-frame clonotypes and omits some of them. The sample includes fewer than 200,000 clones, roughly 82% of them seen just once. Sequenced input: peripheral blood. Receptors were obtained from a woman between 55 and 75 years old with COVID-19, enrolled during active disease. Each CDR3 is given with its conserved first and last residue. A D gene is named only where the DNA matches it firmly. Rows may omit the clone size; those that give it use once, few, many or a size class.

abundance,j_gene,v_gene,d_gene,CDR3aa,CDR3nt
-,TRBJ1-3,TRBV6-2/TRBV6-3,-,CASSSSSGNTIYF,TGTGCCAGCAGTTCGAGCTCTGGAAACACCATATATTTT
-,TRBJ2-3,TRBV9,-,CASSVSEGTDTQYF,TGTGCCAGCAGCGTAAGTGAGGGAACAGATACGCAGTATTTT
once,TRBJ1-2,TRBV6-5,-,CASNHLGPSNYGYTF,TGTGCCAGCAACCACTTGGGGCCCTCAAACTATGGCTACACCTTC
few,TRBJ2-5,TRBV5-8,-,CASTLAVAQYF,TGTGCCAGCACCTTGGCGGTGGCCCAGTACTTC
-,TRBJ1-3,TRBV11-2,-,CASSLRDTRNTIYF,TGTGCCAGCAGCTTAAGGGACACTCGAAACACCATATATTTT
few,TRBJ2-7,TRBV28,TRBD2,CASTSGGFYEQYF,TGTGCCAGCACCTCCGGGGGGTTCTACGAGCAGTACTTC
-,TRBJ2-3,TRBV9,-,CASSLESADTQYF,TGTGCCAGCAGCCTAGAATCAGCAGATACGCAGTATTTT
-,TRBJ2-7,TRBV3-1/TRBV3-2,-,CASSQVESNYEQYF,TGTGCCAGCAGCCAAGTAGAATCCAACTACGAGCAGTACTTC
-,TRBJ2-7,TRBV11-2,TRBD2,CASSLREGRYEQYF,TGTGCCAGCAGCTTGCGGGAGGGCCGGTACGAGCAGTACTTC
-,TRBJ1-2,TRBV19,TRBD1,CASSVGQGPNYGYTF,TGTGCCAGTAGCGTAGGACAGGGTCCTAACTATGGCTACACCTTC
-,TRBJ2-7,TRBV28,TRBD2,CASSVAGVLYEQYF,TGTGCCAGCAGTGTAGCGGGAGTTCTCTACGAGCAGTACTTC
-,TRBJ2-5,TRBV5-1,TRBD1,CASSNPSRDRGRETQYF,TGCGCCAGCAGCAACCCTTCCCGGGACAGGGGCCGGGAGACCCAGTACTTC
-,TRBJ1-1,TRBV10-3,-,CAIRGQQNTEAFF,TGTGCCATCAGAGGACAGCAGAACACTGAAGCTTTCTTT
-,TRBJ2-7,TRBV21-1,-,CASTPPPGYTYEQYF,TGTGCCAGCACCCCTCCCCCAGGGTATACCTACGAGCAGTACTTC
-,TRBJ2-2,TRBV2,TRBD2,CASKASGESGELFF,TGTGCCAGCAAGGCTAGCGGGGAATCCGGGGAGCTGTTTTTT
-,TRBJ1-6,TRBV7-9,-,CASSPLGREDSPLHF,TGTGCCAGCAGCCCCCTAGGAAGAGAGGATTCACCCCTCCACTTT
-,TRBJ2-1,TRBV7-3,TRBD2,CASSLTPSGGYNEQFF,TGTGCCAGCAGCTTGACTCCTAGCGGGGGATACAATGAGCAGTTCTTC
-,TRBJ1-4,TRBV10-3,TRBD1,CAISAGGNEKLFF,TGTGCCATCAGTGCAGGGGGCAATGAAAAACTGTTTTTT
-,TRBJ2-5,TRBV19,-,CASSIRGYQETQYF,TGTGCCAGTAGTATCCGGGGGTACCAAGAGACCCAGTACTTC
-,TRBJ1-1,TRBV5-1,TRBD1,CASSLEPTGAGNTEAFF,TGCGCCAGCAGCTTGGAGCCCACAGGGGCGGGGAACACTGAAGCTTTCTTT
-,TRBJ1-1,TRBV7-8,-,CASSSIPNTEAFF,TGTGCCAGCAGTTCAATCCCGAACACTGAAGCTTTCTTT
once,TRBJ2-7,TRBV30,TRBD2,CAWGGGSTNEQYF,TGTGCCTGGGGCGGGGGGAGCACTAACGAGCAGTACTTC
-,TRBJ2-3,TRBV13,-,CASSVRQGGNSDTQYF,TGTGCCAGCAGCGTAAGACAGGGAGGAAATTCTGATACGCAGTATTTT
once,TRBJ2-7,TRBV18,TRBD1,CASSPGGQGAGEQYF,TGTGCCAGCTCACCAGGTGGACAGGGGGCGGGCGAGCAGTACTTC
-,TRBJ1-5,TRBV19,TRBD1,CASSTRRQGAGQPQHF,TGTGCCAGTAGTACCCGGCGGCAGGGGGCAGGTCAGCCCCAGCATTTT
few,TRBJ2-2,TRBV7-7,TRBD2,CASSWGTTGGELFF,TGTGCTAGCAGCTGGGGGACTACAGGCGGGGAGCTGTTTTTT
-,TRBJ2-5,TRBV27,-,CASSPASGTQYF,TGTGCCAGCTCCCCAGCCAGCGGGACCCAGTACTTC
once,TRBJ2-5,TRBV19,-,CASSPGHSYQETQYF,TGTGCCAGTAGCCCTGGACACTCGTACCAAGAGACCCAGTACTTC
-,TRBJ1-2,TRBV11-2,-,CASSKGSRGNYGYTF,TGTGCCAGCAGCAAAGGTTCGCGGGGGAACTATGGCTACACCTTC
-,TRBJ1-1,TRBV7-3,-,CASSPGQNTEAFF,TGTGCCAGCAGCCCGGGACAGAACACTGAAGCTTTCTTT
-,TRBJ1-2,TRBV5-4,-,CASREGMGGYTF,TGTGCCAGCAGGGAGGGGATGGGCGGCTACACCTTC
-,TRBJ1-2,TRBV2,-,CASEGDINYGYTF,TGTGCCAGCGAGGGGGATATAAACTATGGCTACACCTTC
-,TRBJ1-2,TRBV19,-,CASSHRQPPNGYTF,TGTGCCAGTAGCCATCGACAACCCCCAAATGGCTACACCTTC
-,TRBJ1-1,TRBV5-5,TRBD1,CASSSTGATNTEAFF,TGTGCCAGCAGCTCCACAGGGGCCACGAACACTGAAGCTTTCTTT
-,TRBJ1-2,TRBV6-5,TRBD1,CASSSLGTGTGYTF,TGTGCCAGCAGTTCCCTCGGGACAGGGACAGGCTACACCTTC
-,TRBJ2-1,TRBV5-1,TRBD2,CASSLGLAGYNEQFF,TGCGCCAGCAGCTTGGGACTAGCGGGATACAATGAGCAGTTCTTC
-,TRBJ1-5,TRBV9,-,CASSTGVVGNQPQHF,TGTGCCAGCAGCACGGGGGTGGTGGGCAATCAGCCCCAGCATTTT
-,TRBJ2-7,TRBV5-1,-,CASSLLGHSYEQYF,TGCGCCAGCAGCTTGTTGGGGCATTCCTACGAGCAGTACTTC
once,TRBJ1-3,TRBV7-3,-,CASSLNPHNSGNTIYF,TGTGCCAGCAGCTTAAATCCACACAATTCTGGAAACACCATATATTTT
few,TRBJ2-2,TRBV9,TRBD1,CASSVGIPGQGFTGELFF,TGTGCCAGCAGCGTGGGAATCCCAGGACAGGGGTTCACCGGGGAGCTGTTTTTT
once,TRBJ2-7,TRBV5-8,TRBD2,CASSTAGDGEQYF,TGTGCCAGCAGCACCGCGGGGGACGGCGAGCAGTACTTC
-,TRBJ2-7,TRBV30,TRBD1,CAWETTGGRTEQYF,TGTGCCTGGGAAACGACAGGGGGCCGTACCGAGCAGTACTTC
-,TRBJ1-2,TRBV30,-,CAWSPDSGYGYTF,TGTGCCTGGAGTCCGGACAGCGGCTATGGCTACACCTTC
-,TRBJ2-7,TRBV18,-,CASSPSMGPHEQYF,TGTGCCAGCTCACCTTCAATGGGGCCCCACGAGCAGTACTTC
-,TRBJ1-3,TRBV5-1,-,CASSPDGISGNTIYF,TGCGCCAGCAGCCCAGACGGGATCTCTGGAAACACCATATATTTT
few,TRBJ2-3,TRBV12-3/TRBV12-4,TRBD1,CASDRGITDTQYF,TGTGCCAGTGACAGGGGGATTACAGATACGCAGTATTTT